This T cell receptor (beta chain) was captured in a study of blood T cell repertoires in COVID-19. Whole-study context: Samples taken during acute and convalescent COVID-19 were collected in the United States, Italy and Spain.

Produced via immunoSEQ multiplex PCR; TCRdb's table is partial and in-frame only. The repertoire has 60,000 to 65,000 clones, roughly 90% of them found once; the top ten carry about 9.7%. The length of the CDR3 is 13 residues. Germline-derived CDR1 and CDR2 are LGHDT and YNNKEL (reference sequence). The ends lost 3 bases at V and 8 bases at J; junction bases unmatched: 3. V usage is TRBV3-1 (or the pseudogene TRBV3-2) and J usage is TRBJ2-1, with 8 bases matching TRBD1. Sequencing was carried out using peripheral blood. This clonotype was sampled from a woman aged 80 or older with active COVID-19. The CDR3 loop is CASSQEQGDEQFF. The CDR3 coding sequence is TGTGCCAGCAGCCAGGAACAGGGGGATGAGCAGTTCTTC.